The TCR beta chain described here comes from a study of T-cell memory formation after mild COVID-19. The overall study: TCR clusters showed largely donor specificity. Findings and limits, study-wide: CD4+ contracting clones lay mainly in CM and EM, CD8+ ones in EMRA. The finding that pre-infection memory included some responding clones suggested that cross-reactive memory joined.

V was trimmed by 6 bases and J by 1 base, leaving 14 bases between them. Germline V gene sequence: CDR1 SGHTA, CDR2 FQGTGA. This CDR3 has 15 amino acids. This clonotype has a handful of counts. The target antigen is unknown. Constant-segment primers served in 5'RACE that generated TCR alpha and TCR beta cDNA libraries bearing sample barcodes and UMIs. TCRdb re-analysed the 5' RACE reads in MiXCR, keeping a single row per CDR3 protein. This table holds 250,000 to 300,000 distinct CDR3 sequences, 15% to 20% found once. The clonotype was recovered from a man between 18 and 35 years old who had mild COVID-19 (a few samples of this study predate the infection). Cell type and time point are not known. Source material: PBMCs or a T cell subset sorted from them (not recorded which). This chain connects TRBV7-3 to TRBJ2-3, with D possibly TRBD2 on 5 matching bases. CDR3 sequence reads: CASSSRGSGTDTQYF. CDR3 DNA: TGTGCCAGCAGTTCCCGGGGATCCGGCACAGATACGCAGTATTTT.